The rows below give T cell receptor beta chains drawn from one sample of a study of control samples from healthy donors and cancer patients. The table came from immunoSEQ multiplex PCR; TCRdb's copy has only in-frame clones and leaves some out. This table has 95,000 to 130,000 clones, over 90% appearing once. The sequenced material came from blood. These receptors were taken from a man aged 25-40 years in good health. CDR3s include the opening cysteine and the closing phenylalanine or tryptophan. The order of the fields is CDR3 DNA, CDR3 protein, D gene, J gene, clone size, V gene. A D gene is named only where the DNA matches it firmly. Size values are once, few and many counts, or a class for expanded clones, and some rows have none.

TGTGCCAGCAGCTCCGCCCGGGACAGGGCGAACACCGGGGAGCTGTTTTTT	CASSSARDRANTGELFF	TRBD1	TRBJ2-2	-	TRBV25-1
TGTGCCAGCAGCTTAGCGGCGGGCTCTGGGGCCAACGTCCTGACTTTC	CASSLAAGSGANVLTF	-	TRBJ2-6	-	TRBV7-9
TGTGCCTGGGAGAGGGGCCAAGATACGCAGTATTTT	CAWERGQDTQYF	-	TRBJ2-3	-	TRBV30
TGTGCCAGCAGCTTAATGGCGGGGGTGTCCTACAATGAGCAGTTCTTC	CASSLMAGVSYNEQFF	TRBD2	TRBJ2-1	once	TRBV7-9
TGTGCCAGTAGTATACTCTATGGCTACACCTTC	CASSILYGYTF	-	TRBJ1-2	-	TRBV19
TGTGCCAGCAGCCAGGGGAACACTGAAGCTTTCTTT	CASSQGNTEAFF	-	TRBJ1-1	-	TRBV7-9
TGTGCCAGTAGTATACAAGGAGTGAACACTGAAGCTTTCTTT	CASSIQGVNTEAFF	-	TRBJ1-1	-	TRBV19
TGTGCCAGCAGCTTAGTCGACTATGGCTACACCTTC	CASSLVDYGYTF	-	TRBJ1-2	-	TRBV7-9
TGTGCCAGCAGCGAGGGGGGACAAACTTTCTCTGGAAACACCATATATTTT	CASSEGGQTFSGNTIYF	-	TRBJ1-3	-	TRBV9
TGTGCCAGCAGCTTTGGTAGCGGGGGGGCAGATACGCAGTATTTT	CASSFGSGGADTQYF	TRBD2	TRBJ2-3	-	TRBV5-4
TGTGCCTGGAGTGCCCATACGGGCCCTGGAAACACCATATATTTT	CAWSAHTGPGNTIYF	-	TRBJ1-3	-	TRBV30
TGTGCCAGTAGTATGAACAAGAACAATGAGCAGTTCTTC	CASSMNKNNEQFF	-	TRBJ2-1	-	TRBV19
TGTGCCACCAGTGACTCTCGGGACCTATCTACGATTATGCGGTACTTC	CATSDSRDLSTIMRYF	-	TRBJ2-7	-	TRBV24-1
TGTGCCAGCAGCGTAGGGGGCGGGAGCGCCTACGAGCAGTACTTC	CASSVGGGSAYEQYF	TRBD2	TRBJ2-7	-	TRBV9
TGTGCCAGCAGCCGTACAGGGGAGGAGACCCAGTACTTC	CASSRTGEETQYF	TRBD1	TRBJ2-5	once	TRBV7-9
TGTGCCAGCAGTCGTCGGACTAGCGGGAACTCCTGGAATGAGCAGTTCTTC	CASSRRTSGNSWNEQFF	TRBD2	TRBJ2-1	once	TRBV6-6
TGTGCCAGTAGTATGAACCGGGAGACCCAGTACTTC	CASSMNRETQYF	-	TRBJ2-5	-	TRBV19
TGTGCCAGCAGCTCGGACACTCCCTATGGCTACACCTTC	CASSSDTPYGYTF	-	TRBJ1-2	-	TRBV7-2
TGTGCCAGCAGCAGACAGGGCGGCCCCTACGAGCAGTACTTC	CASSRQGGPYEQYF	TRBD1	TRBJ2-7	-	TRBV7-8
TGTGCCAGCAGCTTTCGCGGGTCCGGGTATGGCTACACCTTC	CASSFRGSGYGYTF	-	TRBJ1-2	-	TRBV7-9
TGCGCCAGCAGGAGGTTAGAGCTTCCAGAGACCCAGTACTTC	CASRRLELPETQYF	-	TRBJ2-5	-	TRBV5-1
TGTGCCAGCAGCTTATTCGGCGGGGGCAGCTCCTACAATGAGCAGTTCTTC	CASSLFGGGSSYNEQFF	-	TRBJ2-1	-	TRBV7-3
TGTGCCAGCAGTCCGGCGAGGTATGGCTACACCTTC	CASSPARYGYTF	-	TRBJ1-2	-	TRBV6-5
TGCGCCAGCAGCATCGGACAGGGAGGAACTAATGAAAAACTGTTTTTT	CASSIGQGGTNEKLFF	TRBD1	TRBJ1-4	-	TRBV5-1
TGTGCCAGCACCCCGGGTCTGGCCACTGAAGCTTTCTTT	CASTPGLATEAFF	-	TRBJ1-1	-	TRBV6-5
TGCGCCAGCAGCCAACCGGCGGTCGGGGTTTTAGATAACTATGGCTACACCTTC	CASSQPAVGVLDNYGYTF	-	TRBJ1-2	-	TRBV4-1
TGTGCCAGCAGCTCACCCGCCATTCAGTACTTC	CASSSPAIQYF	-	TRBJ2-4	-	TRBV11-2
TGTGCCAGCAGCCCAGGGACAGAGATTTTCTATGGCTACACCTTC	CASSPGTEIFYGYTF	TRBD1	TRBJ1-2	-	TRBV11-1
TGTGCCGCAAGGAGGACAGTGGACAATGAGCAGTTCTTC	CAARRTVDNEQFF	-	TRBJ2-1	once	TRBV2
TGTGCCAGCAGCTTCGGACTTTCCCTCGCGGGCGGGGAGCTGTTTTTT	CASSFGLSLAGGELFF	-	TRBJ2-2	-	TRBV11-2
TGTGCCAGCAGCGTAGGATCGATCGTAGGGGGAGCTAACTATGGCTACACCTTC	CASSVGSIVGGANYGYTF	-	TRBJ1-2	-	TRBV9
TGTGCCTGGGGTACGGCCAAAAACATTCAGTACTTC	CAWGTAKNIQYF	-	TRBJ2-4	-	TRBV30
TGTGCCACCAGCAGAGCAGGGAACTTGAACACTGAAGCTTTCTTT	CATSRAGNLNTEAFF	-	TRBJ1-1	-	TRBV15
TGCGCCAGCAGCTTGATGACCCGGGGACACACTGAAGCTTTCTTT	CASSLMTRGHTEAFF	-	TRBJ1-1	-	TRBV5-1
TGTGCCAGCAGCCGCATGACTAGAGGACAGGGATGGGAAAAACTGTTTTTT	CASSRMTRGQGWEKLFF	TRBD1	TRBJ1-4	-	TRBV7-2
TGCGCCAGCAGCGCCGGGGACACTTACAATGAGCAGTTCTTC	CASSAGDTYNEQFF	-	TRBJ2-1	-	TRBV10-2
TGTGCCAGCAGCTTATTGGTTGGGATGCTAGCCCCGACCTACAATGAGCAGTTCTTC	CASSLLVGMLAPTYNEQFF	-	TRBJ2-1	-	TRBV7-2
TGTGCCAGTAGTATCGGAGGGGCTAATGAAAAACTGTTTTTT	CASSIGGANEKLFF	-	TRBJ1-4	-	TRBV19
TGTGCCAGCAGCGTGTCCGGGACCGATGGCTACACCTTC	CASSVSGTDGYTF	-	TRBJ1-2	-	TRBV9
TGTGCCAGCAGTTTTGCGGGGGGGTATGGCTACACCTTC	CASSFAGGYGYTF	-	TRBJ1-2	-	TRBV12-3/TRBV12-4
TGTGCCAGCAGCTTGCAGAGCTCTGGGGCCAACGTCCTGACTTTC	CASSLQSSGANVLTF	-	TRBJ2-6	once	TRBV5-4
TGTGCCAGCAGCTTGAGGGCGGGGATCTACGAGCAGTACTTC	CASSLRAGIYEQYF	-	TRBJ2-7	-	TRBV11-2
TGTGCCAGCAGCCATAGGAGCAATCAGCCCCAGCATTTT	CASSHRSNQPQHF	-	TRBJ1-5	-	TRBV5-5
TGTGCCATAGGGGGCGGGTATGAGCAGTTCTTC	CAIGGGYEQFF	TRBD1	TRBJ2-1	-	TRBV6-5
TGTGCCTGGAGAGAGGGACAGATGAACACTGAAGCTTTCTTT	CAWREGQMNTEAFF	TRBD1	TRBJ1-1	-	TRBV30
TGTGCCAGCAGCTTAGGGCAATCTAGACGTGGCTACACCTTC	CASSLGQSRRGYTF	-	TRBJ1-2	-	TRBV7-8
TGTGCCAGCAGGCCTTCTGGTGGCTCTGGAAACACCATATATTTT	CASRPSGGSGNTIYF	-	TRBJ1-3	-	TRBV6-5
TGTGCCAGCAAGACGGCCGCCTATAATTCACCCCTCCACTTT	CASKTAAYNSPLHF	-	TRBJ1-6	-	TRBV2
TGTGCCAGCGAGGCCGACAATGAGCAGTTCTTC	CASEADNEQFF	-	TRBJ2-1	-	TRBV6-5
TGTGCCAGCGGCGAGGGGGCGACCAATGAAAAACTGTTTTTT	CASGEGATNEKLFF	TRBD1	TRBJ1-4	once	TRBV6-1
TGTGCCAGTAGTTCCCGGACAGGGGGCTATGGCTACACCTTC	CASSSRTGGYGYTF	TRBD1	TRBJ1-2	many	TRBV19
TGTGCCAGCATTGAGGGGGGCGCGGGCAAAAACATTCAGTACTTC	CASIEGGAGKNIQYF	-	TRBJ2-4	-	TRBV7-2
TGTGCCAGCAGTGAAAGTCAGGCGAAGAATCAGCCCCAGCATTTT	CASSESQAKNQPQHF	-	TRBJ1-5	-	TRBV6-1